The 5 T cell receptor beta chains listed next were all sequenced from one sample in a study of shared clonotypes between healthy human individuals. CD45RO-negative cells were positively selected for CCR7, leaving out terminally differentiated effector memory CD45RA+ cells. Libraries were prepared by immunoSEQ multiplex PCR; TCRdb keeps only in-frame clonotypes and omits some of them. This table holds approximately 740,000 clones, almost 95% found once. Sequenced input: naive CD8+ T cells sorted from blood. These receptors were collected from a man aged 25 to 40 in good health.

In nucleotides, the CDR3 is TGCGCCAGCAGCCATCACAGGGGGAACACTGAAGCTTTCTTT. It translates to CASSHHRGNTEAFF. The V call is TRBV4-1, the J call TRBJ1-1; 7 bases match TRBD1. This CDR3 comprises 14 residues. J lost 1 base, V lost 3 bases, and 2 bases had no gene match. Looked up from germline, CDR1 is MGHRA and CDR2 is YSYEKL.

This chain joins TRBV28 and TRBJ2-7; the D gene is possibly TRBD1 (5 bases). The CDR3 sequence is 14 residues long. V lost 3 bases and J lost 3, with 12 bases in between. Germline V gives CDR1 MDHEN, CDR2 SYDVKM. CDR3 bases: TGTGCCAGCAGTTTTGGGGCCGCGTACTACGAGCAGTACTTC. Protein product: CASSFGAAYYEQYF.

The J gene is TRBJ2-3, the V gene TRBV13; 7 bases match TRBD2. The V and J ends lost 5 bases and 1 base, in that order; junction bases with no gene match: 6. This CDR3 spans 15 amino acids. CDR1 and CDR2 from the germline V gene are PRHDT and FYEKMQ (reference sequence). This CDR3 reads CASSPAGLGTDTQYF. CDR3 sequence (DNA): TGTGCCAGCAGCCCAGCGGGACTGGGCACAGATACGCAGTATTTT.

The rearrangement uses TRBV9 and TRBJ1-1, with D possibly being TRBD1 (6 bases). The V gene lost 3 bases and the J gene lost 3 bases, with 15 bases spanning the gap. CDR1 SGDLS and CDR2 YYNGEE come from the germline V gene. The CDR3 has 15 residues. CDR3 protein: CASSDGGGVYTEAFF. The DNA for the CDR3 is TGTGCCAGCAGCGACGGGGGCGGGGTTTACACTGAAGCTTTCTTT.

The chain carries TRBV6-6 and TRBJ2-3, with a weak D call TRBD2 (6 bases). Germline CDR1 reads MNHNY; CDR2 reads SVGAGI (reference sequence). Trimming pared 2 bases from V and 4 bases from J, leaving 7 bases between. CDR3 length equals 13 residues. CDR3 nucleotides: TGTGCCAGCAGTTACAGGGAGGCAGATACGCAGTATTTT. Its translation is CASSYREADTQYF.